Each of the 20 T cell receptor beta chains below was sequenced from the same sample in a study of early T cells in non-severe SARS-CoV-2 infection. A single record per CDR3 protein comes from TCRdb applying MiXCR to the 5' RACE reads. This table has roughly 50,000 distinct CDR3 sequences, 7% to 9% appearing once. Sequenced input: whole blood. These receptors were taken from an adult who was a healthcare worker with PCR-confirmed SARS-CoV-2 infection or an uninfected control (not recorded which).

The J gene is TRBJ2-7, the V gene TRBV10-3; 12 bases fit TRBD1. V was clipped by 2 bases and J by 6 bases; unmatched bases: 5. Germline values: CDR1 ENHRY, CDR2 SYGVKD. CDR3 length: 15 residues. CDR3 DNA sequence: TGTGCCATCAGTGAGGGGGACAGGGGGCGCCCCGAGCAGTACTTC. The encoded protein is CAISEGDRGRPEQYF.

This clonotype came up many times. The chain combines TRBV7-3 with TRBJ2-1; TRBD1 might be the D (5 bases). The germline CDR1 and CDR2 sequences are SGHTA and FQGTGA. The CDR3 covers 16 residues. V lost 5 bases to trimming and J lost 10 bases, with 24 bases between them. CDR3 coding DNA: TGTGCCAGCAGCACTGGGCCATCTTTATCCCAGGGAGAGCAGTTCTTC. Residues: CASSTGPSLSQGEQFF. The complete variable domain, with remaining parts taken from reference TRBV7-3 and TRBJ2-1, reads GAGVSQTPSNKVTEKGKYVELRCDPISGHTALYWYRQSLGQGPEFLIYFQGTGAADDSGLPNDRFFAVRPEGSVSTLKIQRTERGDSAVYLCASSTGPSLSQGEQFFGPGTRLTVL.

This clonotype was detected ten times or more. V gene TRBV30 combines with J gene TRBJ2-7; TRBD1 might be the D (6 bases). V lost 8 bases and J lost 6, with 20 bases in between. CDR1 is GTSNPN, CDR2 SVGIG, per germline (reference sequence). The CDR3 extends over 13 amino acids. The CDR3 DNA reads as TGTGCCGGGTCTGGGGGACACCTCCTCGAGCAGTACTTC. It translates to CAGSGGHLLEQYF.

This clonotype has ten or more counts. The V and J genes are TRBV5-1 and TRBJ2-1; no firm D call. V was shortened by 5 bases and J by 3 bases, with 3 bases between the two germline ends. The CDR3 is 11 amino acids. Germline V lookup: CDR1 SGHRS, CDR2 YFSETQ. The CDR3 spells CASSLYNEQFF. Here the CDR3 DNA reads TGCGCCAGCAGTCTCTACAATGAGCAGTTCTTC.

This clonotype was observed many times. This sequence joins TRBV6-5 and TRBJ1-2; 8 bases map to TRBD1. Germline CDR1 and CDR2: MNHEY and SVGAGI. J gave up 5 bases and V 3 bases, and 5 bases lay outside the gene matches. The CDR3 extends over 14 amino acids. CDR3 nucleotides: TGTGCCAGCAGTTATTCCACAGGGGGATATGGCTACACCTTC. Amino acid sequence: CASSYSTGGYGYTF.

The rearrangement links TRBV12-5 to TRBJ2-7; no clear D gene. The germline gives CDR1 LGHNT, CDR2 FRNRAP. The ends were cut back, 3 bases at V and 4 bases at J, with 16 bases in the middle. CDR3 length equals 15 residues. The CDR3 bases are TGTGCTAGTGGTTTCGGTGGTTCCGGCCAATACGAGCAGTACTTC. Translated, it gives CASGFGGSGQYEQYF.

This clonotype was seen a few times. V is TRBV27 and J is TRBJ1-2, with 8 bases that match TRBD1. The CDR3 consists of 18 residues. With 6 bases clipped from V and 1 base from J, the junction kept 16 bases outside the gene matches. Germline CDR1 MNHEY, CDR2 SMNVEV (reference sequence). CDR3 in amino acids: CASSRYGPRGLGNYGYTF. The CDR3 DNA is TGTGCCAGCAGCCGTTACGGCCCCAGGGGGCTTGGTAACTATGGCTACACCTTC.

This clonotype was seen many times. The J gene is TRBJ1-2, the V gene TRBV7-9; a weak D match, TRBD1 (5 bases). This CDR3 contains 14 residues. V dropped 0 bases and J dropped 2 bases, with 7 bases sitting between them. CDR1 is SEHNR and CDR2 is FQNEAQ in the germline V gene (reference sequence). In DNA, the CDR3 is TGTGCCAGCAGCTTAGCGCGGGACAACTATGGCTACACCTTC. This gives the protein CASSLARDNYGYTF.

This clonotype was found many times. V and J are TRBV7-2 and TRBJ2-5; D is ambiguous. CDR1 SGHTA and CDR2 FQGNSA come from the germline V gene. Trimming pared 1 base from V and 0 bases from J, leaving 6 bases between. The CDR3 length is 14 residues. In DNA, the CDR3 is TGTGCCAGCAGCTTAGTGGGCAACCAAGAGACCCAGTACTTC. Amino acids: CASSLVGNQETQYF.

The chain carries TRBV7-2 and TRBJ2-7; TRBD1 matches 7 bases. This CDR3 is built from 12 residues. Germline trimming cut 5 bases from V and 6 bases from J; bases unmatched to any gene: 4. Germline-derived CDR1 and CDR2 are SGHTA and FQGNSA. The CDR3 sequence is CASSHTGAEQYF. CDR3 bases: TGTGCCAGCAGCCACACAGGGGCCGAGCAGTACTTC.

The V and J genes are TRBV4-1 and TRBJ1-1; D perhaps matches TRBD1 (6 bases). The CDR3 totals 14 residues. Germline V gives CDR1 MGHRA, CDR2 YSYEKL. Trimming pared 1 base from V and 8 bases from J, leaving 14 bases between. As DNA, the CDR3 is TGCGCCAGCAGCCAAGTTGGGGACACCGGAGAAGCTTTCTTT. Encoded protein: CASSQVGDTGEAFF.

This clonotype was seen more than once but under ten times. This chain links TRBV7-4 with TRBJ2-7; perhaps TRBD2 as D (6 bases). The ends were cut back, 1 base at V and 6 bases at J, with 22 bases in the middle. The length of the CDR3 is 17 residues. Germline CDR1 is SGHVT and CDR2 is SQSDAQ. CDR3 sequence reads: CASSLGRGASEVGEQYF. Written as DNA, the CDR3 is TGTGCCAGCAGCTTAGGAAGAGGGGCTAGCGAGGTCGGCGAGCAGTACTTC.

This clonotype was picked up many times. The chain uses TRBV19 and TRBJ1-3, with 8 nucleotides matching TRBD1. Trimming cost V 5 bases and J 0 bases; bases outside gene matches: 6. This CDR3 is 16 amino acids long. Germline loops: CDR1 LNHDA, CDR2 SQIVND (reference sequence). The CDR3 loop reads CASSQLRGHSGNTIYF. CDR3 nucleotides: TGTGCCAGTAGTCAACTCAGGGGGCACTCTGGAAACACCATATATTTT. The variable domain in full, with the rest retrieved from reference TRBV19 and TRBJ1-3, is DGGITQSPKYLFRKEGQNVTLSCEQNLNHDAMYWYRQDPGQGLRLIYYSQIVNDFQKGDIAEGYSVSREKKESFPLTVTSAQKNPTAFYLCASSQLRGHSGNTIYFGEGSWLTVV.

This clonotype was counted at least ten times. V gene TRBV7-8 combines with J gene TRBJ2-1, with TRBD2 matching 7 bases. The germline V gene encodes CDR1 SGHVS and CDR2 FQNEAQ. V trimming: 5 bases; J trimming: 8 bases; junction bases outside the gene matches: 12. This CDR3 has 15 residues. In nucleotides, the CDR3 is TGTGCCAGCAGCCGGGGGAGGGCAGGTAACGATGAGCAGTTCTTC. It specifies CASSRGRAGNDEQFF.

V usage is TRBV7-9 and J usage is TRBJ2-7; TRBD1 or TRBD2 may be the D gene (5 bases each). Germline V gene sequence: CDR1 SEHNR, CDR2 FQNEAQ (reference sequence). V was cut by 5 bases and J by 1 base, with 12 bases left in between. This CDR3 has 14 amino acids. CDR3: CASSRDPISYEQYF. CDR3 bases: TGTGCCAGCAGCCGGGACCCGATTTCCTACGAGCAGTACTTC.

The table lists this clonotype with many counts. J is TRBJ2-7 and V is TRBV27, with 8 bases fitting TRBD1. The CDR3 sequence is 16 residues long. Losses at the gene ends were 4 bases for V and 1 base for J; bases not matched to a gene: 9. The V gene's germline CDR1 is MNHEY and CDR2 SMNVEV (reference sequence). This chain's CDR3 is CASSSLEGQDSYEQYF. The CDR3 nucleotides read TGTGCCAGCAGTTCCCTAGAGGGACAGGATTCCTACGAGCAGTACTTC.

This clonotype has only a few counts. The J gene is TRBJ1-1, the V gene TRBV29-1; D not certain. Between the trimmed V and J ends, which lost 5 bases and 3 bases, there was a span of 10 bases. This CDR3 comprises 12 residues. The germline V gene has CDR1 SQVTM and CDR2 ANQGSEA. The CDR3 DNA follows: TGCAGCGTTCAACGTGCGGACACTGAAGCTTTCTTT. Its protein product is CSVQRADTEAFF.

This clonotype was seen a handful of times. V usage is TRBV21-1 and J usage is TRBJ2-7. TRBV21-1 is a pseudogene locus. CDR3 length: 14 amino acids. The CDR3 bases are TGTGCCAGCAGCCCGAATGGGGTCTCCTACGAGCAGTACTTC. This translates into CASSPNGVSYEQYF.

This chain links TRBV5-5 with TRBJ2-1; 8 positions agree with TRBD1. Unmatched junction bases numbered 8, after V lost 3 bases and J lost 6 bases. There are 15 residues in the CDR3. Looked up from germline, CDR1 is SGHKS and CDR2 is YYEKEE (reference sequence). The CDR3: CASSSPGQVTNEQFF. The CDR3 nucleotides are TGTGCCAGCAGCTCTCCGGGACAGGTGACCAATGAGCAGTTCTTC.

The V and J genes are TRBV5-4 and TRBJ1-2, with TRBD1 identical over 7 bases. Germline-derived CDR1 and CDR2 are SGHNT and YYREEE (reference sequence). CDR3 size: 14 residues. Trimming at V came to 4 bases and at J to 8 bases, leaving 11 bases not matched to a gene. CDR3 loop: CASSGDSTFGGYTF. Here the CDR3 DNA reads TGTGCCAGCAGCGGGGACAGTACTTTCGGAGGCTACACCTTC.